Listed below are T cell receptor beta chains from one sample, sequenced in a study of shared clonotypes between healthy human individuals. Libraries were prepared by immunoSEQ multiplex PCR; TCRdb keeps only in-frame clonotypes and omits some of them. The profile shows 500,000 to 700,000 clones, roughly 95% of them singletons. The source material was naive CD8+ T cells sorted from blood. These receptor sequences come from a woman in her twenties or thirties in good health. CDR3s include the opening cysteine and the closing phenylalanine or tryptophan. The D gene is left open where the match is weak. A row's size may be missing; if present it is once, few, many or a size class.

length,size,V,J,D,CDR3,DNA
15,NA,TRBV12-5,TRBJ1-1,NA,CASGFNTGLNTEAFF,TGTGCTAGTGGTTTCAATACAGGGTTGAACACTGAAGCTTTCTTT
15,NA,TRBV7-2,TRBJ2-7,NA,CASSSGGGISYEQYF,TGTGCCAGCAGCTCAGGCGGCGGAATCTCCTACGAGCAGTACTTC
14,NA,TRBV2,TRBJ2-7,TRBD2,CASSSTSGSGEQYF,TGTGCCAGCAGTTCGACTAGCGGGAGTGGTGAGCAGTACTTC
12,once,TRBV5-4,TRBJ2-3,NA,CASSSRTDTQYF,TGTGCCAGCAGCTCGCGCACAGATACGCAGTATTTT
16,NA,TRBV10-3,TRBJ2-1,TRBD2,CAISESTSGATNEQFF,TGTGCCATCAGTGAGTCCACTAGCGGAGCAACCAATGAGCAGTTCTTC
16,NA,TRBV7-9,TRBJ2-1,NA,CASSPPRLASNHEQFF,TGTGCCAGCAGCCCCCCCCGCCTAGCTAGTAACCATGAGCAGTTCTTC
15,NA,TRBV9,TRBJ1-4,NA,CASSEKGTTNEKLFF,TGTGCCAGCAGTGAAAAGGGTACAACTAATGAAAAACTGTTTTTT
15,NA,TRBV27,TRBJ2-1,NA,CASSGDFSSYNEQFF,TGTGCCAGCAGTGGTGACTTCAGCTCCTACAATGAGCAGTTCTTC
17,NA,TRBV9,TRBJ2-3,NA,CASSADVKIWGSDTQYF,TGTGCCAGCAGCGCCGACGTTAAAATTTGGGGTTCAGATACGCAGTATTTT
15,once,TRBV5-4,TRBJ1-2,TRBD1,CASSFMGQSVYGYTF,TGTGCCAGCAGCTTTATGGGACAGTCAGTCTATGGCTACACCTTC
16,NA,TRBV4-1,TRBJ1-1,TRBD1,CASSQRTGALNTEAFF,TGCGCCAGCAGCCAGCGGACAGGAGCTTTGAACACTGAAGCTTTCTTT
16,NA,TRBV30,TRBJ2-7,TRBD2,CACTSGRSFPDYEQYF,TGTGCCTGCACTAGCGGGAGATCATTCCCCGACTACGAGCAGTACTTC
16,NA,TRBV4-1,TRBJ2-1,NA,CASSQTSTGSYNEQFF,TGCGCCAGCAGCCAAACGAGCACCGGCTCCTACAATGAGCAGTTCTTC
12,few,TRBV27,TRBJ2-7,NA,CASSSDYYEQYF,TGTGCCAGCAGTTCCGACTATTACGAGCAGTACTTC
14,NA,TRBV11-2,TRBJ2-7,NA,CASSLDLGAYEQYF,TGTGCCAGCAGCTTAGATCTCGGGGCCTACGAGCAGTACTTC
15,NA,TRBV27,TRBJ1-1,TRBD1,CASKSLQGARAEAFF,TGTGCCAGCAAAAGCTTACAGGGGGCACGCGCTGAAGCTTTCTTT
15,NA,TRBV11-2,TRBJ2-7,TRBD2,CASRPGLVRAYEQYF,TGTGCCAGCAGACCCGGACTAGTGCGGGCCTACGAGCAGTACTTC
16,NA,TRBV19,TRBJ1-5,NA,CASSISDSYSNQPQHF,TGTGCCAGTAGTATCTCGGACAGCTATAGCAATCAGCCCCAGCATTTT
14,NA,TRBV7-7,TRBJ2-7,TRBD1,CASSLGTGSNEQYF,TGTGCCAGCAGCCTGGGGACAGGATCGAACGAGCAGTACTTC
13,NA,TRBV7-9,TRBJ1-4,NA,CASSLSGYEKLFF,TGTGCCAGCAGCTTATCGGGTTATGAAAAACTGTTTTTT
13,NA,TRBV5-1,TRBJ2-2,NA,CASSLTRTGELFF,TGCGCCAGCAGCTTGACGCGAACCGGGGAGCTGTTTTTT
15,NA,TRBV7-9,TRBJ2-2,TRBD1,CASTTGQGYTGELFF,TGTGCCAGCACAACGGGACAGGGTTACACCGGGGAGCTGTTTTTT
17,NA,TRBV27,TRBJ2-5,TRBD2,CASSPHHRLAGEETQYF,TGTGCCAGCAGTCCGCACCACCGACTAGCGGGAGAAGAGACCCAGTACTTC
15,NA,TRBV6-5,TRBJ1-1,TRBD1,CASRSGTGVNTEAFF,TGTGCCAGCAGGTCCGGGACAGGGGTGAACACTGAAGCTTTCTTT
14,NA,TRBV27,TRBJ1-2,NA,CASSFLGSGYGYTF,TGTGCCAGCAGTTTTTTAGGGTCTGGGTATGGCTACACCTTC
15,NA,TRBV2,TRBJ1-3,TRBD1,CASTLGQSSGNTIYF,TGTGCCAGCACCCTGGGACAGAGCTCTGGAAACACCATATATTTT
15,NA,TRBV4-1,TRBJ1-1,NA,CASSQDRQGRTEAFF,TGCGCCAGCAGCCAAGATAGGCAGGGTAGGACTGAAGCTTTCTTT
13,NA,TRBV28,TRBJ2-7,TRBD2,CASSSGRADEQYF,TGTGCCAGCAGCAGCGGGAGGGCCGACGAGCAGTACTTC
13,NA,TRBV27,TRBJ1-3,NA,CASSGGGRNTIYF,TGTGCCAGCAGTGGTGGGGGAAGAAACACCATATATTTT
15,NA,TRBV19,TRBJ1-2,NA,CASSMGQATNYGYTF,TGTGCCAGTAGTATGGGGCAGGCGACTAACTATGGCTACACCTTC
13,NA,TRBV5-4,TRBJ1-2,NA,CASSLGGDYGYTF,TGTGCCAGCAGCTTGGGGGGGGACTATGGCTACACCTTC
13,NA,TRBV13,TRBJ2-7,TRBD1,CASSSTGTYEQYF,TGTGCCAGCAGCTCGACAGGGACCTACGAGCAGTACTTC
12,NA,TRBV6-1,TRBJ2-7,NA,CASRPPGYEQYF,TGTGCCAGCCGCCCCCCGGGGTACGAGCAGTACTTC
17,NA,TRBV7-9,TRBJ2-2,NA,CASSLLSQTGLAGELFF,TGTGCCAGCAGCTTGTTGTCCCAGACAGGTCTGGCCGGGGAGCTGTTTTTT
14,NA,TRBV6-5,TRBJ1-2,NA,CASSYYVGDYGYTF,TGTGCCAGCAGTTATTATGTCGGCGATTATGGCTACACCTTC
17,NA,TRBV2,TRBJ1-1,TRBD1,CASSEARGGTAGTEAFF,TGTGCCAGCAGTGAAGCGAGGGGTGGGACAGCTGGCACTGAAGCTTTCTTT
16,NA,TRBV10-3,TRBJ2-2,NA,CAISESGRISTGELFF,TGTGCCATCAGTGAGTCAGGACGGATTTCCACCGGGGAGCTGTTTTTT
15,NA,TRBV5-6,TRBJ2-5,TRBD2,CASSDGTSAIGAQYF,TGTGCCAGCAGCGACGGGACTAGCGCGATAGGGGCCCAGTACTTC
10,NA,TRBV7-3,TRBJ2-1,NA,CASRFREQFF,TGTGCCAGCAGGTTTCGAGAGCAGTTCTTC
13,few,TRBV10-2,TRBJ2-7,TRBD2,CASSEGLAGEPYF,TGCGCCAGCAGTGAAGGACTAGCGGGAGAACCGTACTTC
11,NA,TRBV20-1,TRBJ2-7,NA,CSAVSRYEQYF,TGCAGTGCCGTATCTAGGTACGAGCAGTACTTC
18,NA,TRBV28,TRBJ2-3,TRBD2,CASSFPPRLAGDPDTQYF,TGTGCCAGCAGTTTCCCTCCTAGACTAGCGGGAGATCCAGATACGCAGTATTTT
14,NA,TRBV27,TRBJ1-4,NA,CASSSGLRNEKLFF,TGTGCCAGCAGTTCGGGACTGAGGAATGAAAAACTGTTTTTT
14,NA,TRBV7-9,TRBJ1-5,NA,CASSLDGVWQPQHF,TGTGCCAGCAGCTTAGATGGGGTCTGGCAGCCCCAGCATTTT
15,NA,TRBV19,TRBJ2-1,NA,CASSIKRAPYNEQFF,TGTGCCAGTAGTATAAAGAGGGCTCCTTACAATGAGCAGTTCTTC
12,NA,TRBV5-4,TRBJ2-7,NA,CASSYDSYEQYF,TGTGCCAGCAGCTATGACAGCTACGAGCAGTACTTC